This TCR beta chain was recorded in a study of blood T cells in healthy people across ages. The CDR3 loop spans 15 amino acids. With 5 bases removed from V and 2 bases from J, the gap between germline ends came to 16 bases. Per the germline V gene, CDR1 is MDHEN and CDR2 is SYDVKM. Primers used in a second PCR of about 6 to 12 cycles were a sample-barcoded 5' primer and a J-beta primer mix. TCRdb used MiXCR to reprocess the 5' RACE reads, holding one entry per CDR3 protein. The sample includes 920,000 or so distinct CDR3 sequences, 40% to 50% of them seen just once. The rearrangement joins TRBV28 to TRBJ2-7, with a possible D match to TRBD1 (7 bases). The TCR was taken from a woman aged 60-70 years in good health. Sequenced: blood. CDR3 bases: TGTGCCAGCAGTCCTCAGGGGGGTCCTACCTACGAGCAGTACTTC. It translates to CASSPQGGPTYEQYF.